What follows are 24 T cell receptor beta chains derived from one specimen sequenced in a study of response to subunit inactivated influenza vaccine. TCRdb processed the RT-PCR reads anew with MiXCR; each CDR3 protein has one entry. The sample consists of hundreds of thousands of distinct CDR3 sequences, about a sixth of them appearing once. The sample was PBMCs from blood, taken about 13 days after vaccination. These receptors all come from a man aged 50 to 59 who received an inactivated influenza vaccine.

The genes are TRBV29-1 and TRBJ2-3; D is unclear. The CDR3 contains 13 residues. CDR1 is SQVTM, CDR2 ANQGSEA, per germline. The V and J ends lost 1 base and 2 bases respectively, with 7 bases between them. CDR3 nucleotides: TGCAGCGTTGAAGGATCCCTCACAGATACGCAGTATTTT. Amino acid sequence: CSVEGSLTDTQYF.

This clonotype has more than one count but fewer than ten. V is TRBV27 and J is TRBJ2-5, with D maybe TRBD2 (6 bases). The V gene lost 3 bases and the J gene lost 5 bases, with 16 bases spanning the gap. This CDR3 is built from 15 residues. Germline V CDR1 and CDR2: MNHEY, SMNVEV (reference sequence). For the CDR3, the DNA is TGTGCCAGCAGTTTGGTTAGCGGACGGGGGGAGACCCAGTACTTC. It translates to CASSLVSGRGETQYF.

This clonotype appeared a few times. CDR3 residues: CASSGQNQETQYF. The CDR3 DNA is TGTGCCAGCTCGGGACAGAACCAAGAGACCCAGTACTTC. V gene TRBV18 combines with J gene TRBJ2-5; 7 bases fit TRBD1. Looked up from germline, CDR1 is KGHSH and CDR2 is LQKENI. This CDR3 is built from 13 residues. After removal of 6 bases from V and 0 bases from J, the junction contained 1 base not matched to a gene.

The chain combines TRBV9 with TRBJ2-1; D may correspond to TRBD1 or TRBD2 (5 bases each). V gave up 3 bases and J gave up 8 bases, with 18 bases separating them. This CDR3 comprises 15 residues. Per the germline V gene, CDR1 is SGDLS and CDR2 is YYNGEE. The CDR3 bases are TGTGCCAGCAGCGCCGGGGACGGAGTGCAGGATGAGCAGTTCTTC. It codes for CASSAGDGVQDEQFF.

This rearrangement joins TRBV23-1 to TRBJ2-1; D perhaps matches TRBD2 (6 bases). TRBV23-1 is filed as an ORF, its function uncertain. Trimming cost V 3 bases and J 0 bases, with 21 bases left between them. CDR3 length: 19 amino acids. DNA of the CDR3: TGCGCCAGCAGTCAGGACTCAGTGGGCCACGGGGGCTCCTACAATGAGCAGTTCTTC. Its translation: CASSQDSVGHGGSYNEQFF.

In this sample, this clonotype turned up many times. This chain connects TRBV4-2 to TRBJ2-2; 12 bases map to TRBD2. Germline V CDR1 and CDR2: LGHNA, YNFKEQ. CDR3 length: 17 amino acids. Trimming cost V 4 bases and J 5 bases; bases outside gene matches: 8. CDR3 DNA: TGTGCCAGCAGCCCGACTAGCGGGAGAGAGGATACCGGGGAGCTGTTTTTT. Translated: CASSPTSGREDTGELFF.

Notes on this clonotype: One end of the junction varies from germline; a read error may be responsible. The chain recombines TRBV20-1 with TRBJ2-5; 11 bases match TRBD1. This CDR3 is 15 amino acids long. In germline, CDR1 is DFQATT, CDR2 SNEGSKA (reference sequence). CDR3 DNA: TGCAGTGCTAGTGGGGACAGGGGGAGGCAAGGGACCCAGTACTTC. Residues: CSASGDRGRQGTQYF.

The rearrangement joins TRBV7-9 to TRBJ1-3; no clear D gene. The CDR3 covers 17 residues. V shed 8 bases and J shed 4 bases, with 24 bases lying between them. Germline V gene lookup returns CDR1 SEHNR and CDR2 FQNEAQ (reference sequence). The CDR3 sequence is CASRHGEDLSPGNTIYF. CDR3 DNA sequence: TGTGCCAGCCGCCACGGGGAGGACCTCAGTCCGGGAAACACCATATATTTT.

This clonotype was picked up a small number of times. This sequence joins TRBV19 and TRBJ1-1; D is undetermined. The CDR3 totals 14 residues. Trimming removed 3 bases from V and 2 bases from J, with 10 bases in between. CDR1 and CDR2 from the germline V gene are LNHDA and SQIVND (reference sequence). DNA of the CDR3: TGTGCCAGTAGTATGGCCGGGGTTAACACTGAAGCTTTCTTT. Its translation is CASSMAGVNTEAFF.

This clonotype was seen more than once but under ten times. This chain links TRBV15 with TRBJ2-4; 8 bases agree with TRBD2. Trimming cost V 0 bases and J 8 bases; bases outside gene matches: 3. This CDR3 contains 14 residues. Germline CDR1 is LNHNV and CDR2 is YYDKDF (reference sequence). The CDR3 nucleotides are TGTGCCACCAGCAGAGATTCCGGGGGGGACATTCAGTACTTC. Translated: CATSRDSGGDIQYF.

The chain couples TRBV2 to TRBJ2-1, with 12 bases lining up with TRBD2. Unmatched junction bases numbered 12, after V lost 4 bases and J lost 2 bases. This CDR3 is built from 19 residues. Germline V CDR1 and CDR2: SNHLY, FYNNEI. CDR3 region: CASSGTSGERGRPYNEQFF. The CDR3 region has the DNA TGTGCCAGCAGTGGGACTAGCGGGGAGCGCGGAAGACCCTACAATGAGCAGTTCTTC.

The V gene is TRBV7-8, the J gene TRBJ2-5, with D perhaps matching TRBD1 (6 bases). Trimming took 2 bases from V and 4 from J, leaving 17 bases between them. From germline, CDR1 is SGHVS and CDR2 FQNEAQ. This CDR3 has 16 residues. The CDR3 loop reads CASSLRGTVAGETQYF. The CDR3 bases are TGTGCCAGCAGCTTAAGGGGGACCGTGGCAGGAGAGACCCAGTACTTC.

This clonotype was counted between two and nine times. The chain combines TRBV6-2 or TRBV6-3 with TRBJ1-1; D remains ambiguous. The germline gives CDR1 MNHEY, CDR2 SVGEGT. With 2 bases removed from V and 6 bases from J, the gap between germline ends came to 10 bases. This CDR3 spans 13 amino acids. The chain's CDR3 is CASSYTGKAEAFF. In DNA, the CDR3 is TGTGCCAGCAGTTACACGGGGAAGGCTGAAGCTTTCTTT.

This clonotype has more than one count but fewer than ten. The V and J genes are TRBV3-1 and TRBJ2-7, with D perhaps TRBD2 (7 bases). Per germline, CDR1 LGHDT and CDR2 YNNKEL (reference sequence). The CDR3 has 14 amino acids. V was trimmed by 4 bases and J by 6 bases, leaving 16 bases between them. The CDR3 spells CASSRRGAESEQYF. The CDR3 DNA reads TGTGCCAGCAGCCGTCGGGGGGCCGAATCCGAGCAGTACTTC.

This clonotype was found a few times. The chain links TRBV5-8 to TRBJ2-7; the D is unclear. Germline V gives CDR1 SGHTS, CDR2 YDEGEE. This CDR3 contains 15 residues. Trimming took off 2 bases at V and 2 bases at J, with 14 bases between the two ends. The DNA for the CDR3 is TGTGCCAGCAGCTTATCCGACACCCTCACCTACGAGCAGTACTTC. Protein sequence: CASSLSDTLTYEQYF.

A few counts support this clonotype. The chain employs TRBV11-1 and TRBJ2-3, with D perhaps being TRBD1 or TRBD2 (6 bases each). Germline-derived CDR1 and CDR2 are SGHAT and FQDESV (reference sequence). CDR3 length equals 19 residues. The V end was cut by 1 base, the J end by 2 bases, with 22 bases between. CDR3 loop: CASSLVKVSGGFFTDTQYF. Written as DNA, the CDR3 is TGTGCCAGCAGCTTAGTTAAGGTTTCCGGGGGCTTCTTCACAGATACGCAGTATTTT.

The rearrangement links TRBV5-1 to TRBJ1-1; TRBD1 is a possible D gene (5 bases). Germline V CDR1 and CDR2: SGHRS, YFSETQ. V lost 0 bases, J lost 3 bases, and 15 bases lay in between. The CDR3 has 16 amino acids. Here the CDR3 reads CASSLGGTVRDTEAFF. The CDR3 DNA is TGCGCCAGCAGCTTGGGGGGGACGGTCCGAGACACTGAAGCTTTCTTT.

This clonotype came up a few times. The CDR3 nucleotides are TGTGCCAGCAGACGGTTTCTTAATGAAAAACTGTTTTTT. This sequence encodes CASRRFLNEKLFF. V and J are TRBV12-3 or TRBV12-4 and TRBJ1-4, with no clear D. The CDR3 contains 13 residues. The V gene lost 6 bases and the J gene lost 4 bases, with 9 bases spanning the gap.

This clonotype was detected only a few times. V is TRBV18 and J is TRBJ1-1; D call uncertain. Trimming left V 6 bases short and J 5 bases short, with 19 bases between. The CDR3 extends over 15 amino acids. The germline gives CDR1 KGHSH, CDR2 LQKENI. The chain's CDR3 is CASSPRAPAGTEAFF. For the CDR3, the DNA is TGTGCCAGCTCCCCTCGGGCTCCGGCGGGTACTGAAGCTTTCTTT.

The chain joins TRBV28 to TRBJ2-7; TRBD2 might be the D (6 bases). Germline assignment: CDR1 MDHEN and CDR2 SYDVKM. The CDR3 has 14 residues. Trimming shortened V by 6 bases and J by 5 bases, and 17 bases separated the two germline ends. The CDR3 loop reads CASSDFGSSDEQYF. The CDR3 coding sequence is TGTGCCAGCAGCGACTTCGGGAGCTCAGACGAGCAGTACTTC.

Ten or more counts support this clonotype. An end of the junction does not agree with germline; a read error may underlie this. The gene calls are TRBV20-1 and TRBJ1-2, with D maybe TRBD1 (5 bases). Germline CDR1 DFQATT, CDR2 SNEGSKA (reference sequence). The CDR3 sequence is 12 residues long. CDR3 residues: CSAGLGAARVYF. The DNA of the CDR3 is TGCAGTGCTGGACTCGGGGCCGCCAGGGTTTACTTC.

DNA for the CDR3: TGTGCCAGCAGTCATACAGGGGGGAGAAATGAGCAGTTCTTC. Encoded protein: CASSHTGGRNEQFF. The chain carries TRBV6-1 and TRBJ2-1; 8 nucleotides line up with TRBD1. Germline V CDR1 and CDR2: MNHNS, SASEGT. The CDR3 length is 14 residues. Losses at the gene ends were 5 bases for V and 7 bases for J; bases not matched to a gene: 7.

This chain connects TRBV25-1 to TRBJ2-1; 14 nucleotides agree with TRBD2. The J segment lost 7 bases and the V segment lost 3 bases, leaving 2 bases of the junction unmatched. In germline, CDR1 is MGHDK, CDR2 SYGVNS. CDR3 length: 15 amino acids. CDR3 nucleotides: TGTGCCAGCAGTGAGACTAGCGGGAGGGGAAATGAGCAGTTCTTC. It specifies CASSETSGRGNEQFF.

In its sample, this clonotype was seen a few times. The chain links TRBV2 to TRBJ1-4; TRBD1 is a possible D gene (6 bases). Trimming took 3 bases from V and 7 from J, leaving 6 bases between them. CDR1 is SNHLY, CDR2 FYNNEI, per germline. The CDR3 is 12 residues long. The DNA of the CDR3 is TGTGCCAGCAGTGACAGGGGTGAAAAACTGTTTTTT. This encodes CASSDRGEKLFF.